Listed here are 24 T cell receptor beta chains from one sample, sequenced in a study of shared clonotypes between healthy human individuals. Here immunoSEQ multiplex PCR was the method, and the copy in TCRdb shows in-frame clones only, minus some. The repertoire has some 2.4 million clones, 93% of them found once; the top ten carry 0.36%. Sequences were obtained from naive CD4+ T cells from PBMCs. The subset is: CD45RA+ positively selected. These receptors all come from a man between 18 and 29 years old in good health. Some clones in this sample may be carry-over from other donors' samples.

About this clone itself: Other DNA sequences from this sample encode an identical CDR3 as well. The V call is TRBV29-1, the J call TRBJ2-1; D remains unclear. Per the germline V gene, CDR1 is SQVTM and CDR2 is ANQGSEA. This CDR3 is built from 12 residues. Trimming removed 5 bases at V and 3 bases at J, with 8 bases between. Here the CDR3 DNA reads TGCAGCGTTTCGGACGGCTACAATGAGCAGTTCTTC. Its protein is CSVSDGYNEQFF.

The chain employs TRBV19 and TRBJ1-2; 9 nucleotides line up with TRBD1. The trim removed 6 bases at V and 3 bases at J, leaving 8 bases unmatched. This CDR3 region has 15 residues. Germline V lookup: CDR1 LNHDA, CDR2 SQIVND (reference sequence). The CDR3 reads CASRNIRDRDYGYTF. In nucleotides, the CDR3 is TGTGCCAGTAGAAACATCCGGGACAGGGACTATGGCTACACCTTC.

Only one count was recorded for this clone. The CDR3 sequence: CASSFRQIENGYTF. CDR3 nucleotides: TGTGCCAGCAGTTTCCGGCAAATAGAGAATGGCTACACCTTC. The chain couples TRBV28 to TRBJ1-2; no clear D. This CDR3 region has 14 residues. V lost 3 bases and J lost 6, with 14 bases in between. Looked up from germline, CDR1 is MDHEN and CDR2 is SYDVKM.

The chain recombines TRBV30 with TRBJ2-1, with D perhaps matching TRBD2 (6 bases). The germline V gene encodes CDR1 GTSNPN and CDR2 SVGIG (reference sequence). CDR3 length: 13 amino acids. The V and J ends lost 4 bases and 2 bases respectively, with 9 bases between them. The CDR3 DNA is TGTGCCTGGATAGCGGAAACCTACAATGAGCAGTTCTTC. Protein sequence: CAWIAETYNEQFF.

The J gene is TRBJ2-6, the V gene TRBV2, with D unresolved. This CDR3 comprises 15 residues. V lost 0 bases to trimming and J lost 1 base, with 4 bases between them. Germline CDR1 reads SNHLY; CDR2 reads FYNNEI. In nucleotides, the CDR3 is TGTGCCAGCAGTGAAGCAACATCTGGGGCCAACGTCCTGACTTTC. It specifies CASSEATSGANVLTF. The complete variable domain, with remaining parts taken from reference TRBV2 and TRBJ2-6, reads EPEVTQTPSHQVTQMGQEVILRCVPISNHLYFYWYRQILGQKVEFLVSFYNNEISEKSEIFDDQFSVERPDGSNFTLKIRSTKLEDSAMYFCASSEATSGANVLTFGAGSRLTVL.

The J gene is TRBJ2-5, the V gene TRBV19; no clear D gene. The germline CDR1 and CDR2 sequences are LNHDA and SQIVND (reference sequence). With 4 bases removed from V and 4 bases from J, the gap between germline ends came to 10 bases. This CDR3 contains 13 residues. The CDR3, as DNA: TGTGCCAGTAGTACTCTCTCCTTAGAGACCCAGTACTTC. Translated: CASSTLSLETQYF.

This chain connects TRBV11-2 to TRBJ2-2, with a weak D call TRBD2 (5 bases). Germline V lookup: CDR1 SGHAT, CDR2 FQNNGV. V was clipped by 5 bases and J by 1 base, with 11 bases between them. CDR3 length: 15 amino acids. The CDR3 sequence is CASSPQEGNTGELFF. CDR3 nucleotides: TGTGCCAGCAGCCCACAAGAGGGGAACACCGGGGAGCTGTTTTTT.

The V gene is TRBV5-5, the J gene TRBJ2-4, with a possible D match to TRBD1 (5 bases). The CDR3 spans 17 residues. V shed 0 bases and J shed 0 bases, with 13 bases lying between them. CDR1 and CDR2 (germline): SGHKS, YYEKEE (reference sequence). The CDR3 is CASSLVGLTLAKNIQYF. CDR3 DNA: TGTGCCAGCAGCTTGGTGGGGCTAACTCTAGCCAAAAACATTCAGTACTTC.

The chain links TRBV10-2 to TRBJ1-6, with a possible D match to TRBD1 (5 bases). The CDR3 has 14 amino acids. V was clipped by 7 bases and J by 9 bases, with 16 bases between them. In germline, CDR1 is WSHSY, CDR2 SAAADI. CDR3 region: CASMFDRRGSPLHF. DNA for the CDR3: TGCGCCAGCATGTTTGACAGAAGGGGTTCACCCCTCCACTTT.

The chain combines TRBV11-2 with TRBJ2-1; 13 bases are shared with TRBD2. The CDR3 is made up of 15 amino acids. Germline lookup yields CDR1 SGHAT and CDR2 FQNNGV. The J segment lost 5 bases and the V segment lost 5 bases, leaving 3 bases of the junction unmatched. The CDR3 coding sequence is TGTGCCAGCAGCGACGGGACTAGCGGGAACAATGAGCAGTTCTTC. Residues: CASSDGTSGNNEQFF.

This chain uses TRBV9 with TRBJ2-7, with a weak D call TRBD1 (6 bases). The germline V gene has CDR1 SGDLS and CDR2 YYNGEE. The CDR3 covers 14 residues. V lost 3 bases and J 7 bases, leaving 17 bases between the germline ends. CDR3 nucleotides: TGTGCCAGCAGCGCTGACAGGTACCCCTTTGAGCAGTACTTC. This encodes CASSADRYPFEQYF.

This clone was observed once. The V gene is TRBV27, the J gene TRBJ2-7; 13 bases fit TRBD2. With 4 bases clipped from V and 4 bases from J, the junction kept 4 bases outside the gene matches. This CDR3 is 15 amino acids long. Germline CDR1 and CDR2: MNHEY and SMNVEV (reference sequence). The DNA of the CDR3 is TGTGCCAGCAGTTACCGACTAGCGGGAGGATACGAGCAGTACTTC. Its translation is CASSYRLAGGYEQYF.

The chain recombines TRBV7-3 with TRBJ2-6; TRBD2 might be the D (5 bases). This CDR3 contains 16 residues. Germline V CDR1 and CDR2: SGHTA, FQGTGA. Trimming pared 5 bases from V and 0 bases from J, leaving 11 bases between. CDR3 sequence: CASSPRGHSGANVLTF. CDR3 in DNA: TGTGCCAGCAGCCCGCGCGGGCACTCTGGGGCCAACGTCCTGACTTTC.

This rearrangement joins TRBV28 to TRBJ1-6, with a weak D call TRBD1 (5 bases). The length of the CDR3 is 15 residues. Between the trimmed V and J ends, which lost 2 bases and 6 bases, there was a span of 11 bases. CDR1 and CDR2 from the germline V gene are MDHEN and SYDVKM. The CDR3 DNA is TGTGCCAGCAGTTTACGGAGGGGACCTAATTCACCCCTCCACTTT. Translated: CASSLRRGPNSPLHF.

In this sample, this clone turned up a few times. The J gene is TRBJ1-2, the V gene TRBV5-1; D is possibly TRBD1 (5 bases). Germline V gene lookup returns CDR1 SGHRS and CDR2 YFSETQ. CDR3 size: 13 residues. Trimming took 5 bases from V and 1 from J, leaving 9 bases between them. Here the CDR3 DNA reads TGCGCCAGCAGACCCGACAGTAACTATGGCTACACCTTC. Protein product: CASRPDSNYGYTF.

J is TRBJ2-5 and V is TRBV5-1; 7 nucleotides align to TRBD1. This CDR3 is 15 amino acids long. Losses at the gene ends were 4 bases for V and 5 bases for J; bases not matched to a gene: 11. The germline gives CDR1 SGHRS, CDR2 YFSETQ. This chain's CDR3 is CASSLETLGQETQYF. The DNA of the CDR3 is TGCGCCAGCAGCCTGGAGACCCTGGGACAGGAGACCCAGTACTTC.

The chain employs TRBV9 and TRBJ2-1, with 7 bases matching TRBD1. The junction had 8 bases not matched to a gene; V was cut back by 4 bases and J by 4 bases. Per germline, CDR1 SGDLS and CDR2 YYNGEE. The CDR3 extends over 15 amino acids. Here the CDR3 DNA reads TGTGCCAGCAGCACCCAGGACAGGCAGTACAATGAGCAGTTCTTC. Translation gives CASSTQDRQYNEQFF.

About this clone itself: The conserved phenylalanine or tryptophan is not found at the CDR3 terminus, so this likely reflects a read error. This chain links TRBV30 with TRBJ2-7; no clear D gene. The germline gives CDR1 GTSNPN, CDR2 SVGIG (reference sequence). Trimming stripped 2 bases from V and 4 bases from J, with 9 bases between. The CDR3 contains 12 residues. The CDR3 DNA follows: TGTGCCTGGAGTCACACGACTTACGAGCAGTACCTC. It translates to CAWSHTTYEQYL.

The V gene is TRBV11-2, the J gene TRBJ2-1, with 9 bases aligning to TRBD1. The ends lost 6 bases at V and 9 bases at J; junction bases unmatched: 9. This CDR3 is 14 amino acids long. Germline lookup yields CDR1 SGHAT and CDR2 FQNNGV. CDR3 sequence (DNA): TGTGCCAGCAGTCAGGACAGGGGTTTTGGTGAGCAGTTCTTC. Its protein product is CASSQDRGFGEQFF.

The V and J genes are TRBV7-9 and TRBJ2-3, with 9 bases lining up with TRBD2. The CDR3 totals 16 residues. V lost 0 bases and J lost 5; bases outside the gene matches: 6. The germline V gene encodes CDR1 SEHNR and CDR2 FQNEAQ (reference sequence). CDR3 DNA sequence: TGTGCCAGCAGCTTAGCGGCGGGAGGGTGGAGAGATACGCAGTATTTT. This codes for CASSLAAGGWRDTQYF.

This chain links TRBV5-4 with TRBJ2-5, with D possibly being TRBD2 (5 bases). The germline V gene encodes CDR1 SGHNT and CDR2 YYREEE (reference sequence). CDR3 size: 16 residues. V shed 0 bases and J shed 5 bases, with 17 bases lying between them. The CDR3 loop is CASSLAVGSSGETQYF. The CDR3 DNA sequence: TGTGCCAGCAGCTTGGCCGTTGGCTCCTCGGGGGAGACCCAGTACTTC. Based on the CDR3 plus reference TRBV5-4 and TRBJ2-5, the full variable domain is ETGVTQSPTHLIKTRGQQVTLRCSSQSGHNTVSWYQQALGQGPQFIFQYYREEENGRGNFPPRFSGLQFPNYSSELNVNALELDDSALYLCASSLAVGSSGETQYFGPGTRLLVL.

The rearrangement uses TRBV11-2 and TRBJ1-6; 7 bases are a match to TRBD1. The CDR3 extends over 14 amino acids. The V gene end was trimmed by 4 bases and the J gene end by 7 bases; junction bases not matched to a gene: 4. The germline V gene has CDR1 SGHAT and CDR2 FQNNGV. The CDR3 DNA reads as TGTGCCAGCAGCTCGTGGGACAGAAATTCACCCCTCCACTTT. Protein: CASSSWDRNSPLHF.

The chain is built from TRBV28 and TRBJ1-1; D gene unclear. This CDR3 region has 16 residues. Trimming removed 4 bases from V and 1 base from J, with 16 bases in between. The germline CDR1 and CDR2 sequences are MDHEN and SYDVKM. The CDR3 coding sequence is TGTGCCAGCAGTTCACCCAAAGGACGGACGAACACTGAAGCTTTCTTT. Translation: CASSSPKGRTNTEAFF.

This sequence joins TRBV10-3 and TRBJ2-5, with TRBD2 matching over 8 bases. CDR1 is ENHRY, CDR2 SYGVKD, per germline. The CDR3 extends over 13 amino acids. Trimming at V came to 6 bases and at J to 5 bases, leaving 5 bases not matched to a gene. The CDR3 spells CAIRGLDGETQYF. CDR3 DNA sequence: TGTGCCATCAGGGGACTAGACGGGGAGACCCAGTACTTC.